The 4 T cell receptor beta chains below were found in one sample sequenced in a study of blood T cell repertoires in COVID-19. Generated by immunoSEQ multiplex PCR, the TCRdb table keeps only in-frame clones and is missing some. This sample has hundreds of thousands of clones, with approximately 83% found just once. The specimen was peripheral blood. The receptors stem from a woman aged 45-60 years who had recovered from COVID-19.

The chain is built from TRBV24-1 and TRBJ1-1; D gene uncertain. Germline V lookup: CDR1 KGHDR, CDR2 SFDVKD. CDR3 length equals 14 residues. V lost 4 bases and J 10 bases, leaving 18 bases between the germline ends. The CDR3 bases are TGTGCCACCAGTGACCGGAGACGAGCGGATGGAGCTTTCTTT. Its protein product is CATSDRRRADGAFF.

The V and J genes are TRBV5-1 and TRBJ1-2; 11 nucleotides agree with TRBD1. The length of the CDR3 is 17 residues. V lost 3 bases, J lost 6 bases, and 13 bases stayed unmatched. Germline-derived CDR1 and CDR2 are SGHRS and YFSETQ. The CDR3 sequence: CASSWWTGGAMKDGYTF. CDR3 nucleotide sequence: TGCGCCAGCAGCTGGTGGACAGGGGGCGCCATGAAAGATGGCTACACCTTC. Full variable domain (missing parts from reference TRBV5-1 and TRBJ1-2): KAGVTQTPRYLIKTRGQQVTLSCSPISGHRSVSWYQQTPGQGLQFLFEYFSETQRNKGNFPGRFSGRQFSNSRSEMNVSTLELGDSALYLCASSWWTGGAMKDGYTFGSGTRLTVV.

This clone was detected only once. The chain couples TRBV11-2 to TRBJ1-4; 8 bases align to TRBD1. Looked up from germline, CDR1 is SGHAT and CDR2 is FQNNGV. Germline trimming cut 5 bases from V and 4 bases from J; bases unmatched to any gene: 6. CDR3 length: 15 amino acids. The CDR3 nucleotides are TGTGCCAGCAGCGGACCAGGGGGCTATAATGAAAAACTGTTTTTT. Translated: CASSGPGGYNEKLFF.

The chain carries TRBV28 and TRBJ2-7; D unclear. Germline CDR1 and CDR2: MDHEN and SYDVKM. V was cut by 10 bases and J by 3 bases, with 10 bases left in between. CDR3 length: 11 residues. The CDR3 nucleotides read TGTGCCACCACCCGAGGCTACGAGCAGTACTTC. Translation gives CATTRGYEQYF.